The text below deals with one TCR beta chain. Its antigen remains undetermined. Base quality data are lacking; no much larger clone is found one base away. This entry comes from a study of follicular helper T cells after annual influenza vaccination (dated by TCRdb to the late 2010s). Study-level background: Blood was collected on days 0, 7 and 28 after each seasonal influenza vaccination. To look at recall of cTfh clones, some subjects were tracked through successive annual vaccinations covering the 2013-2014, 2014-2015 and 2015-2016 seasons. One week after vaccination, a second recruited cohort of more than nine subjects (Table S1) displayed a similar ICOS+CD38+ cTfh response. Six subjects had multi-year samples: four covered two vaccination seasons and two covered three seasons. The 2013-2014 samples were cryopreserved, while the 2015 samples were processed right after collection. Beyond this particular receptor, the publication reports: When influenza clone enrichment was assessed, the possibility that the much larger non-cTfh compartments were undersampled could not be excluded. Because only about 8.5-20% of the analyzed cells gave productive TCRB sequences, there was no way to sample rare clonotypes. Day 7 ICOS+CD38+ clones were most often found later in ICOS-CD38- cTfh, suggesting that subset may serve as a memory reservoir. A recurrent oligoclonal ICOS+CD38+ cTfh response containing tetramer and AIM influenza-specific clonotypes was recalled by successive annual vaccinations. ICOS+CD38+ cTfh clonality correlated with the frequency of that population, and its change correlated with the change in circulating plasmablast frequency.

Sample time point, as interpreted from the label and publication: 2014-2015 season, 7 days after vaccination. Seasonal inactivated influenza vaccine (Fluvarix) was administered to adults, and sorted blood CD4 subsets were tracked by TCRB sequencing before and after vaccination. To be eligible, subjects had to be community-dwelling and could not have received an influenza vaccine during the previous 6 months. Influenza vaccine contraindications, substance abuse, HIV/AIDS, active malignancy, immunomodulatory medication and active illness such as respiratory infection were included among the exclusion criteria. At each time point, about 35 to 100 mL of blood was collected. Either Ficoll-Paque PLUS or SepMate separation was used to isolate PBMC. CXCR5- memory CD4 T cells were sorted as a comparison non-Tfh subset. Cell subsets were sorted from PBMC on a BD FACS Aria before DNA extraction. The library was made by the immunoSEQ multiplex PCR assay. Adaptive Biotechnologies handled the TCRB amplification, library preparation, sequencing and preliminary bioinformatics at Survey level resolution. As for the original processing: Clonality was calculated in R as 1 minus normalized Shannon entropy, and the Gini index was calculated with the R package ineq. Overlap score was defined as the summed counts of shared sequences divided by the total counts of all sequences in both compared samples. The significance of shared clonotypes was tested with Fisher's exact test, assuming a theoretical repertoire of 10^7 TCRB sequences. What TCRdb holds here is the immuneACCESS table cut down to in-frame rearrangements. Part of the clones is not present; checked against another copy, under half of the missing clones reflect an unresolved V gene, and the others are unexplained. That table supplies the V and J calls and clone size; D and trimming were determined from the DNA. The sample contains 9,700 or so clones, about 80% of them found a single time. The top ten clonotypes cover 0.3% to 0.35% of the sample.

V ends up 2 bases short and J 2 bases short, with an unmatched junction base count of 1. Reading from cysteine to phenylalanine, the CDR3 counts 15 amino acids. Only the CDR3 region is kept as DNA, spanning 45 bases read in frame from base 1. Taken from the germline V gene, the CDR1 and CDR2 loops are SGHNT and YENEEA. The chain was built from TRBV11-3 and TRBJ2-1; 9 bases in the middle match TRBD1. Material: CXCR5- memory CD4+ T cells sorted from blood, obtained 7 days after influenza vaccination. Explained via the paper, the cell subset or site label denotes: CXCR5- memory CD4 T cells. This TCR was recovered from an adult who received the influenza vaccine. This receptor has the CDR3 CASSLYRGPYNEQFF. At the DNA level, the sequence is TGTGCCAGCAGCTTATACAGGGGGCCCTACAATGAGCAGTTCTTC.